One sample yielded the 4 T cell receptor beta chains listed below, sequenced in a study of shared clonotypes between healthy human individuals. TCRdb's table, derived via immunoSEQ multiplex PCR, lists solely in-frame clones and lacks some. The data contain approximately 640,000 clones, about 90% of them singletons. The sequenced sample consisted of memory CD8+ T cells from PBMCs. Documented subset: CD45RO+ cells pooled with CCR7-negative TemRA cells. Source of these receptors: a man younger than 35 in good health. Some clones in this sample may be carry-over from other donors' samples.

This clone was found once. This sequence joins TRBV14 and TRBJ2-7, with D perhaps matching TRBD1 (6 bases). Germline loops: CDR1 SGHDN, CDR2 FVKESK. This CDR3 spans 14 amino acids. The ends were cut back, 5 bases at V and 3 bases at J, with 14 bases in the middle. The DNA for the CDR3 is TGTGCCAGCAGCGAGACAGGTGGTTTCTACGAGCAGTACTTC. This translates into CASSETGGFYEQYF.

Notes on this clone: Other DNA sequences within the sample encode an identical CDR3. The V gene is TRBV11-2, the J gene TRBJ1-1; D not certain. CDR3 size: 13 residues. V was pared by 1 base and J by 2 bases, with 5 bases between. Germline V gene data show CDR1 as SGHAT and CDR2 as FQNNGV. Here the CDR3 DNA reads TGTGCCAGCAGCTTAGGGTCCAACACTGAAGCTTTCTTT. The encoded protein is CASSLGSNTEAFF.

The CDR3 loop reads CATSRRGGNYGYTF. For the CDR3, the DNA is TGTGCCACCTCCCGGAGGGGGGGGAACTATGGCTACACCTTC. The rearrangement joins TRBV2 to TRBJ1-2, with TRBD1 as a possible D gene (6 bases). The length of the CDR3 is 14 residues. Germline V gene sequence: CDR1 SNHLY, CDR2 FYNNEI. The germline V and J ends were trimmed by 10 bases and 2 bases, with 17 bases remaining between them.

V usage is TRBV27 and J usage is TRBJ1-1; no firm D call. Per germline, CDR1 MNHEY and CDR2 SMNVEV (reference sequence). With 6 bases removed from V and 11 bases from J, the gap between germline ends came to 19 bases. The CDR3 consists of 13 residues. CDR3 nucleotide sequence: TGTGCCAGCAGCTGGGGTCGTTCTTCAGCGGCTTTCTTT. This encodes CASSWGRSSAAFF.